Listed below are T cell receptor beta chains from one sample, sequenced in a study of CD8 T cells in ankylosing spondylitis. TCRdb recomputed calls from the 5' RACE reads with MiXCR, one row per CDR3 protein. The table has about 540,000 distinct CDR3 sequences, more than 9.5% seen once; the top ten hold nearly 7%. What was sequenced was blood, either unsorted or a sorted T cell fraction (not recorded which). The receptors here all came from a male donor with ankylosing spondylitis. Each CDR3 is given with its conserved first and last residue. Each record gives: V gene, J gene, D gene, clone size, CDR3 protein, CDR3 DNA. A D gene is named only where the DNA matches it firmly. Rows may omit the clone size; those that give it use once, few, many or a size class.

v_call: TRBV12-3/TRBV12-4; j_call: TRBJ2-1; d_call: .; clone_size: once; cdr3_aa: CASRPIGAMTGSYNEQFF; cdr3_nt: TGTGCCAGCAGGCCGATAGGGGCCATGACGGGCTCCTACAATGAGCAGTTCTTC
v_call: TRBV5-1; j_call: TRBJ2-5; d_call: .; clone_size: .; cdr3_aa: CASSQGTGETQYF; cdr3_nt: TGCGCCAGCAGCCAAGGAACCGGGGAGACCCAGTACTTC
v_call: TRBV5-1; j_call: TRBJ2-5; d_call: TRBD2; clone_size: few; cdr3_aa: CASSRIGSGNIRETQYF; cdr3_nt: TGCGCCAGCAGCCGAATCGGTAGCGGGAATATTAGGGAGACCCAGTACTTC
v_call: TRBV12-3/TRBV12-4; j_call: TRBJ1-1; d_call: TRBD1; clone_size: .; cdr3_aa: CASSRDRGLGNTEAFF; cdr3_nt: TGTGCCAGCAGTAGGGACAGGGGGCTCGGGAACACTGAAGCTTTCTTT
v_call: TRBV18; j_call: TRBJ2-3; d_call: TRBD1; clone_size: .; cdr3_aa: CASSPTGTGGIDTQYF; cdr3_nt: TGTGCCAGCTCACCCACCGGGACAGGGGGAATAGATACGCAGTATTTT
v_call: TRBV6-2/TRBV6-3; j_call: TRBJ2-7; d_call: .; clone_size: few; cdr3_aa: CASSYSRGRYEQYF; cdr3_nt: TGTGCCAGCAGTTACAGCAGGGGCCGGTACGAGCAGTACTTC
v_call: TRBV20-1; j_call: TRBJ2-7; d_call: .; clone_size: .; cdr3_aa: CSASLGRRLYEQYF; cdr3_nt: TGCAGTGCTAGTCTCGGCAGGAGGCTCTACGAGCAGTACTTC
v_call: TRBV20-1; j_call: TRBJ1-6; d_call: .; clone_size: .; cdr3_aa: CSARRGPWDSPLHF; cdr3_nt: TGCAGTGCTAGAAGGGGTCCCTGGGATTCACCCCTCCACTTT
v_call: TRBV2; j_call: TRBJ2-5; d_call: .; clone_size: .; cdr3_aa: CASKAGGDNQETQYF; cdr3_nt: TGTGCCAGCAAGGCGGGTGGGGACAACCAAGAGACCCAGTACTTC
v_call: TRBV24-1; j_call: TRBJ2-5; d_call: .; clone_size: .; cdr3_aa: CATSAAGSPGETQYF; cdr3_nt: TGTGCCACCAGTGCTGCCGGGTCGCCAGGAGAGACCCAGTACTTC
v_call: TRBV24-1; j_call: TRBJ2-7; d_call: .; clone_size: few; cdr3_aa: CASPGNYEQYF; cdr3_nt: TGTGCCTCCCCAGGGAATTACGAGCAGTACTTC
v_call: TRBV13; j_call: TRBJ2-1; d_call: TRBD2; clone_size: many; cdr3_aa: CASSSLILRTSTSYNEQFF; cdr3_nt: TGTGCCAGCAGCTCGCTGATATTACGGACTAGTACATCCTACAATGAGCAGTTCTTC
v_call: TRBV29-1; j_call: TRBJ1-2; d_call: .; clone_size: many; cdr3_aa: CSVGADYGYTF; cdr3_nt: TGCAGCGTTGGGGCAGACTATGGCTACACCTTC
v_call: TRBV12-3/TRBV12-4; j_call: TRBJ2-2; d_call: TRBD1; clone_size: many; cdr3_aa: CASSFGTGGIGELFF; cdr3_nt: TGTGCCAGCAGTTTTGGGACAGGGGGAATCGGGGAGCTGTTTTTT
v_call: TRBV24-1; j_call: TRBJ2-1; d_call: TRBD2; clone_size: many; cdr3_aa: CATSSLAASYNEQFF; cdr3_nt: TGTGCCACCAGTTCTCTAGCGGCCTCCTACAATGAGCAGTTCTTC
v_call: TRBV11-2; j_call: TRBJ2-5; d_call: TRBD2; clone_size: .; cdr3_aa: CASSHSGTSGSNQETQYF; cdr3_nt: TGTGCCAGCAGCCATTCCGGGACTAGCGGGAGTAACCAAGAGACCCAGTACTTC
v_call: TRBV5-1; j_call: TRBJ2-1; d_call: TRBD2; clone_size: .; cdr3_aa: CASSLGTSGSRVKEQFF; cdr3_nt: TGCGCCAGCAGCTTGGGGACTAGCGGGAGCCGGGTGAAAGAGCAGTTCTTC
v_call: TRBV12-3/TRBV12-4; j_call: TRBJ2-1; d_call: TRBD2; clone_size: .; cdr3_aa: CASSPSSGIYNEQFF; cdr3_nt: TGTGCCAGCAGTCCCTCTAGCGGGATTTACAATGAGCAGTTCTTC
v_call: TRBV7-9; j_call: TRBJ1-1; d_call: .; clone_size: .; cdr3_aa: CATIAGLMNTEAFF; cdr3_nt: TGTGCCACAATTGCCGGGTTAATGAACACTGAAGCTTTCTTT
v_call: TRBV7-9; j_call: TRBJ2-3; d_call: TRBD2; clone_size: .; cdr3_aa: CASSAGGPGDTQYF; cdr3_nt: TGTGCCAGCAGCGCGGGGGGCCCAGGCGATACGCAGTATTTT
v_call: TRBV5-1; j_call: TRBJ1-6; d_call: TRBD1; clone_size: few; cdr3_aa: CASSSRQGNNSPLHF; cdr3_nt: TGCGCCAGCAGCTCGAGACAGGGAAATAATTCACCCCTCCACTTT
v_call: TRBV10-2; j_call: TRBJ2-2; d_call: TRBD2; clone_size: many; cdr3_aa: CASSGLAAGELFF; cdr3_nt: TGCGCCAGCAGTGGACTAGCGGCCGGGGAGCTGTTTTTT
v_call: TRBV5-1; j_call: TRBJ1-1; d_call: .; clone_size: many; cdr3_aa: CASSFRGGDTEAFF; cdr3_nt: TGCGCCAGCAGCTTCCGAGGCGGAGACACTGAAGCTTTCTTT
v_call: TRBV24-1; j_call: TRBJ1-2; d_call: .; clone_size: few; cdr3_aa: CATSDLAERSYTF; cdr3_nt: TGTGCCACCAGTGATTTGGCAGAGAGGAGCTACACCTTC
v_call: TRBV12-3/TRBV12-4; j_call: TRBJ1-6; d_call: .; clone_size: .; cdr3_aa: CATAWERGNSPLHF; cdr3_nt: TGTGCCACAGCCTGGGAGAGGGGAAATTCACCCCTCCACTTT
v_call: TRBV18; j_call: TRBJ1-1; d_call: .; clone_size: .; cdr3_aa: CASSPRLYRERGTEAFF; cdr3_nt: TGTGCCAGCTCACCGAGACTTTACAGGGAAAGAGGCACTGAAGCTTTCTTT
v_call: TRBV7-9; j_call: TRBJ2-1; d_call: .; clone_size: few; cdr3_aa: CASSLNSDEQFF; cdr3_nt: TGTGCCAGCAGCTTAAACTCGGATGAGCAGTTCTTC
v_call: TRBV12-3/TRBV12-4; j_call: TRBJ1-2; d_call: .; clone_size: many; cdr3_aa: CASSLTVNYGYTF; cdr3_nt: TGTGCCAGCAGCTTGACAGTTAACTATGGCTACACCTTC
v_call: TRBV7-9; j_call: TRBJ2-4; d_call: TRBD2; clone_size: .; cdr3_aa: CASSLELAGIAKNIQYF; cdr3_nt: TGTGCCAGCAGCTTAGAACTAGCGGGGATAGCCAAAAACATTCAGTACTTC
v_call: TRBV6-6; j_call: TRBJ1-1; d_call: .; clone_size: .; cdr3_aa: CASTPGVSEAFF; cdr3_nt: TGTGCCAGCACTCCTGGGGTTTCCGAAGCTTTCTTT
v_call: TRBV24-1; j_call: TRBJ1-6; d_call: .; clone_size: many; cdr3_aa: CALGSGGHNSPLHF; cdr3_nt: TGTGCCCTCGGCTCGGGGGGCCATAATTCACCCCTCCACTTT
v_call: TRBV29-1; j_call: TRBJ2-1; d_call: .; clone_size: .; cdr3_aa: CSVDIRDDDEQFF; cdr3_nt: TGCAGCGTTGATATCCGGGATGACGATGAGCAGTTCTTC
v_call: TRBV12-3/TRBV12-4; j_call: TRBJ1-4; d_call: .; clone_size: many; cdr3_aa: CASSLVAAGDNEKLFF; cdr3_nt: TGTGCCAGCAGTTTAGTTGCAGCTGGGGATAATGAAAAACTGTTTTTT
v_call: TRBV10-3; j_call: TRBJ2-5; d_call: TRBD2; clone_size: few; cdr3_aa: CAISEPRLAGSQETQYF; cdr3_nt: TGTGCCATCAGTGAGCCTCGACTAGCGGGATCGCAAGAGACCCAGTACTTC
v_call: TRBV30; j_call: TRBJ2-3; d_call: .; clone_size: .; cdr3_aa: CAWSRGTDTQYF; cdr3_nt: TGTGCCTGGAGTAGGGGTACAGATACGCAGTATTTT
v_call: TRBV20-1; j_call: TRBJ2-5; d_call: TRBD2; clone_size: .; cdr3_aa: CSAKSGSAQETQYF; cdr3_nt: TGCAGTGCAAAGAGCGGGAGCGCCCAAGAGACCCAGTACTTC
v_call: TRBV7-9; j_call: TRBJ2-2; d_call: .; clone_size: .; cdr3_aa: CASTDQYTGELFF; cdr3_nt: TGTGCCAGCACCGATCAGTACACCGGGGAGCTGTTTTTT
v_call: TRBV15; j_call: TRBJ2-2; d_call: .; clone_size: few; cdr3_aa: CATSRVRGSGELFF; cdr3_nt: TGTGCCACCAGCAGAGTGAGGGGATCCGGGGAGCTGTTTTTT
v_call: TRBV20-1; j_call: TRBJ2-1; d_call: .; clone_size: few; cdr3_aa: CSARGAAAGDEQFF; cdr3_nt: TGCAGTGCTAGGGGGGCGGCCGCCGGCGATGAGCAGTTCTTC
v_call: TRBV5-5; j_call: TRBJ1-1; d_call: .; clone_size: .; cdr3_aa: CASSHNRAPNTEAFF; cdr3_nt: TGTGCCAGCAGCCATAACAGGGCTCCGAACACTGAAGCTTTCTTT
v_call: TRBV20-1; j_call: TRBJ1-1; d_call: TRBD1; clone_size: .; cdr3_aa: CSARDRGWTTEAFF; cdr3_nt: TGCAGTGCTAGGGACAGGGGGTGGACCACTGAAGCTTTCTTT
v_call: TRBV5-1; j_call: TRBJ2-2; d_call: .; clone_size: few; cdr3_aa: CASSPGPEGELFF; cdr3_nt: TGCGCCAGCAGCCCGGGCCCAGAAGGGGAGCTGTTTTTT
v_call: TRBV5-1; j_call: TRBJ1-1; d_call: .; clone_size: .; cdr3_aa: CASSFVTGNTEAFF; cdr3_nt: TGCGCCAGCAGCTTTGTAACAGGGAACACTGAAGCTTTCTTT
v_call: TRBV29-1; j_call: TRBJ2-7; d_call: .; clone_size: few; cdr3_aa: CSVGLRAGYEQYF; cdr3_nt: TGCAGCGTTGGGCTCCGGGCGGGCTACGAGCAGTACTTC
v_call: TRBV29-1; j_call: TRBJ1-1; d_call: .; clone_size: .; cdr3_aa: CSVQGLAEAFF; cdr3_nt: TGCAGCGTTCAGGGGTTAGCTGAAGCTTTCTTT
v_call: TRBV9; j_call: TRBJ2-2; d_call: .; clone_size: .; cdr3_aa: CASSVASVSNTGELFF; cdr3_nt: TGTGCCAGCAGCGTAGCTAGCGTCTCGAACACCGGGGAGCTGTTTTTT
v_call: TRBV19; j_call: TRBJ1-4; d_call: .; clone_size: .; cdr3_aa: CASSRRAGMFDEKLFF; cdr3_nt: TGTGCCAGTAGTCGACGGGCGGGAATGTTTGATGAAAAACTGTTTTTT
v_call: TRBV20-1; j_call: TRBJ2-5; d_call: TRBD2; clone_size: many; cdr3_aa: CSALAGDAETQYF; cdr3_nt: TGCAGTGCTCTAGCGGGAGACGCAGAGACCCAGTACTTC